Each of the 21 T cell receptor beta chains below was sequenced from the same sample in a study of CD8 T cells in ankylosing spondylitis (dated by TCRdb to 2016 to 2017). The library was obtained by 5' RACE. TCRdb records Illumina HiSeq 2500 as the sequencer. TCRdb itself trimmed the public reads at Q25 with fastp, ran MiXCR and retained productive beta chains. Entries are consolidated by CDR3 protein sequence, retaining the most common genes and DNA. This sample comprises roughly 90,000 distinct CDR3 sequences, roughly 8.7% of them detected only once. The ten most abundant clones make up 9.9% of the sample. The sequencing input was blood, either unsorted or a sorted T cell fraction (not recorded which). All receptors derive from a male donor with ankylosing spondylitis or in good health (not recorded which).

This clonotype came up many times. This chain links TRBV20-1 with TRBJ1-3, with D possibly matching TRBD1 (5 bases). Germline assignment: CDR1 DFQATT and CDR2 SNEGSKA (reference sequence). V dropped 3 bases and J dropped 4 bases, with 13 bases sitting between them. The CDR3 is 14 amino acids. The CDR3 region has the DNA TGCAGTGCTAGGTGGCCCTGGGACGGAAACACCATATATTTT. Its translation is CSARWPWDGNTIYF.

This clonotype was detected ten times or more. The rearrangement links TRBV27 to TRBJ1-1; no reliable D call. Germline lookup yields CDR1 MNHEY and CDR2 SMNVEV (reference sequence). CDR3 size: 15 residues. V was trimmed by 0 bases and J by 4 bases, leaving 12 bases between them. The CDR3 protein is CASSLSGSWGTEAFF. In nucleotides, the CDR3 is TGTGCCAGCAGTTTATCGGGGTCGTGGGGCACTGAAGCTTTCTTT.

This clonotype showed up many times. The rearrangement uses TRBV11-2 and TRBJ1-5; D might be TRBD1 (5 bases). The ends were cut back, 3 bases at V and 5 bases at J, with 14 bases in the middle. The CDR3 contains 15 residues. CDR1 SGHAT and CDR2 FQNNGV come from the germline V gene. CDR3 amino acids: CASSFDTGGDQPQHF. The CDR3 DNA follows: TGTGCCAGCAGCTTTGACACCGGGGGGGATCAGCCCCAGCATTTT.

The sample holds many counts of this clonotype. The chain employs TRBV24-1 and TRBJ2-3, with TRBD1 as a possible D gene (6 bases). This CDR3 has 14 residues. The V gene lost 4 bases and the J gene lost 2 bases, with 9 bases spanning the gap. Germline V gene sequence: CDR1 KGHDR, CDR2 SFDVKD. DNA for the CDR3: TGTGCCACCAGTGAGAGGGGGTACACAGATACGCAGTATTTT. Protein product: CATSERGYTDTQYF.

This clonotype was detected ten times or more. The CDR3 spells CSARDWTGVRQQYF. The CDR3 coding sequence is TGCAGTGCTAGAGATTGGACGGGTGTACGTCAGCAGTACTTC. The chain employs TRBV20-1 and TRBJ2-7; D uncertain. Germline V CDR1 and CDR2: DFQATT, SNEGSKA (reference sequence). Deletions cut 0 bases from V and 8 bases from J, with 17 bases between. This CDR3 is built from 14 residues.

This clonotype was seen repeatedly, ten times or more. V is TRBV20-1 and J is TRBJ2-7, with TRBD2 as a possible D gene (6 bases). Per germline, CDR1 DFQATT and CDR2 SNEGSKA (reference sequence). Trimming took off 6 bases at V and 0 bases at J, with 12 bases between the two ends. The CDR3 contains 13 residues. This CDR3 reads CSAGDFSSYEQYF. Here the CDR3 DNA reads TGCAGTGCAGGGGACTTCTCCTCCTACGAGCAGTACTTC.

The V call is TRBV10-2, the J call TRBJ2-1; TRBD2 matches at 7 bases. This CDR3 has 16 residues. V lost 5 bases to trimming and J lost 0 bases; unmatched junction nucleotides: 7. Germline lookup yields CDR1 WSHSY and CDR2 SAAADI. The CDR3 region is CASSRDSGFSYNEQFF. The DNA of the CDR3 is TGCGCCAGCAGTCGAGATAGCGGGTTCTCCTACAATGAGCAGTTCTTC.

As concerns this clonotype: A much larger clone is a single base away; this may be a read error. DNA of the CDR3: TGTGTCAGCAGTCTCCCTGGGCGGGGCCCCCCGTTCCGCTTATCGGGCTACGAGCAGTACTTC. Translated: CVSSLPGRGPPFRLSGYEQYF. This rearrangement joins TRBV28 to TRBJ2-7; tentative D call: TRBD2 (6 bases). The CDR3 sequence is 21 residues long. CDR1 and CDR2 (germline): MDHEN, SYDVKM.

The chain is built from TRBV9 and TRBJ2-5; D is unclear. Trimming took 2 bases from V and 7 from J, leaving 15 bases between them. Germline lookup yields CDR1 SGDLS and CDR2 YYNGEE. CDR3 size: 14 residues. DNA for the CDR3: TGTGCCAGCAGCGTCTCGGATTTAAGTGTGACCCAGTACTTC. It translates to CASSVSDLSVTQYF.

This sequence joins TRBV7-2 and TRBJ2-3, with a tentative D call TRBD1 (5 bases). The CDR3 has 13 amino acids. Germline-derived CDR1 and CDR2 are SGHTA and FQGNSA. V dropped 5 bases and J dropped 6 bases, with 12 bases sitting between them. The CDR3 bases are TGTGCCAGCAGCGTCCAGGGAAGGGATACGCAGTATTTT. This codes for CASSVQGRDTQYF.

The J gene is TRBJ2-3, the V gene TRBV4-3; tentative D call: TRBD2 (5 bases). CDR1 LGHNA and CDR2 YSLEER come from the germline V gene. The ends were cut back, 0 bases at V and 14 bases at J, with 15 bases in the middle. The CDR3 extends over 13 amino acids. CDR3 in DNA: TGCGCCAGCAGCCAAGAAAAGTCACTAGTAAGGTATTTT. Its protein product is CASSQEKSLVRYF.

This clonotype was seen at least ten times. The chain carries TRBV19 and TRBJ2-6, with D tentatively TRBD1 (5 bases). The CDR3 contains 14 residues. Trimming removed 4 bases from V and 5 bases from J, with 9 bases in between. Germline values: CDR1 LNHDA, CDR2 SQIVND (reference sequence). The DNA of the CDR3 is TGTGCCAGTAGTACAGGGCTACGGGCCAACGTCCTGACTTTC. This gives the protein CASSTGLRANVLTF.

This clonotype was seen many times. The CDR3 region has the DNA TGTGCCAGCAGTTTTGTTCGCCGTCCCGGGGCCAACGTCCTGACTTTC. It is translated as CASSFVRRPGANVLTF. The rearrangement joins TRBV12-3 or TRBV12-4 to TRBJ2-6; D gene ambiguous. With 3 bases removed from V and 4 bases from J, the gap between germline ends came to 13 bases. There are 16 residues in the CDR3.

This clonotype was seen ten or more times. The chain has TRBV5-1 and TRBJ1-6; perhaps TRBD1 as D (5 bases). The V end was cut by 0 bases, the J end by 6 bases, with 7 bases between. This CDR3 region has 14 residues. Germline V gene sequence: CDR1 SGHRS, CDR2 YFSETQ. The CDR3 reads CASSLEQVNSPLHF. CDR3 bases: TGCGCCAGCAGCTTGGAACAGGTTAATTCACCCCTCCACTTT.

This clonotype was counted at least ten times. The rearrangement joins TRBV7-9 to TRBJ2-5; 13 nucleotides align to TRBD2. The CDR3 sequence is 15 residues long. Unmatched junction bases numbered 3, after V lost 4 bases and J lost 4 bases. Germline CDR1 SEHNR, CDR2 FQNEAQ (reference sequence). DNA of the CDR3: TGTGCCAGCAGCTCCGGGACTAGCGGGACAGAGACCCAGTACTTC. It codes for CASSSGTSGTETQYF.

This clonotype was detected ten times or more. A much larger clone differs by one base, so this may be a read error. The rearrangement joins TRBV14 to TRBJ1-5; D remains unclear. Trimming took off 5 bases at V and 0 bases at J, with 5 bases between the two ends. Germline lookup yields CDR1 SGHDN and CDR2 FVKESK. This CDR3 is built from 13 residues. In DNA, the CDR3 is TGTGCCAGCAGCTTATATAGCAATCAGCCCCAGCATTTT. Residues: CASSLYSNQPQHF.

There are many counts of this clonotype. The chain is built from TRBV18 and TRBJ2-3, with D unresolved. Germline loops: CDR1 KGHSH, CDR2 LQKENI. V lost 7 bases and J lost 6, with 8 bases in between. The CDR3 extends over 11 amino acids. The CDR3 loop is CASWKSDTQYF. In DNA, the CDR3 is TGTGCCAGCTGGAAATCGGATACGCAGTATTTT.

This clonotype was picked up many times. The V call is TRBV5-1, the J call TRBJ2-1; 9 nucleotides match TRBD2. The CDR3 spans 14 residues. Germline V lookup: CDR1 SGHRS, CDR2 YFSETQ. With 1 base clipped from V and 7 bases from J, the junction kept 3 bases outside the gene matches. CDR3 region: CASSLFTSGNEQFF. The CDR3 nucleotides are TGCGCCAGCAGCTTGTTTACTAGCGGGAATGAGCAGTTCTTC.

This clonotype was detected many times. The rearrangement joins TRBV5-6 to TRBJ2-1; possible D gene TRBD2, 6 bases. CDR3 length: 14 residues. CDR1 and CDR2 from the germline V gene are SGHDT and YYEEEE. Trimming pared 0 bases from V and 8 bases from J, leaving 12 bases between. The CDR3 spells CASSLGVAVHEQFF. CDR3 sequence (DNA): TGTGCCAGCAGCTTGGGGGTAGCGGTCCATGAGCAGTTCTTC.

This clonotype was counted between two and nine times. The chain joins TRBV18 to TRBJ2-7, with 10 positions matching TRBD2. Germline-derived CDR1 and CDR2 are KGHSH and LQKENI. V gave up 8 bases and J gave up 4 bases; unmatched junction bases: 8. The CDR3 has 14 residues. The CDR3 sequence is CASKGTSVHYEQYF. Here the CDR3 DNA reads TGTGCCAGCAAGGGGACTAGCGTTCATTACGAGCAGTACTTC.

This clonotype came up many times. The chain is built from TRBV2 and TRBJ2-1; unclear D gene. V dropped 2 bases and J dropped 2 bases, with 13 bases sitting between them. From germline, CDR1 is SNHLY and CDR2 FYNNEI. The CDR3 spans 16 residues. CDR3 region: CASSEMLLSTYNEQFF. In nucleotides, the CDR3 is TGTGCCAGCAGTGAAATGTTACTTTCCACCTACAATGAGCAGTTCTTC. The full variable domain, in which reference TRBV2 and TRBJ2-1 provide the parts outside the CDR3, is EPEVTQTPSHQVTQMGQEVILRCVPISNHLYFYWYRQILGQKVEFLVSFYNNEISEKSEIFDDQFSVERPDGSNFTLKIRSTKLEDSAMYFCASSEMLLSTYNEQFFGPGTRLTVL.